The clone carrying this T cell receptor beta chain was counted ten times or more. Its antigen is not known. The germline V gene has CDR1 DFQATT and CDR2 SNEGSKA (reference sequence). V shed 3 bases, J shed 8 bases, and the junction held 4 bases outside the gene matches. The length of the CDR3 is 14 residues. Time point here: newly diagnosed GD, antithyroid drugs for less than 3 months. The authors made the TCR library using RNA they extracted from PBMCs. The sample comes from a study of regulatory T cells in long-lasting Graves disease. Study-level points and caveats: The researchers studied only peripheral blood, not thyroid tissue.

In building TCR beta libraries, iRepertoire HTBI primers were used together with Arm-PCR of CDR3 regions. TCRdb reprocessed the multiplex PCR reads with MiXCR, giving one entry per CDR3 protein. The table has a few hundred thousand distinct CDR3 sequences, 15% seen once. These same data were also listed under a study on T cells in Graves' hyperthyroidism and ophthalmopathy. That report adds: TCR CDR3 regions were first amplified by RT-PCR with HTBI primers.

The rearrangement joins TRBV20-1 to TRBJ2-1, with 13 positions matching TRBD2. This clonotype originated in a woman aged 40 to 50 with Graves disease. The source was peripheral blood mononuclear cells (PBMCs), collected at new diagnosis, from a patient treated with antithyroid drugs. In DNA, the CDR3 is TGCAGTGCTAGGAGGACTAGCGGGAGCTATGAGCAGTTCTTC. It is translated as CSARRTSGSYEQFF.